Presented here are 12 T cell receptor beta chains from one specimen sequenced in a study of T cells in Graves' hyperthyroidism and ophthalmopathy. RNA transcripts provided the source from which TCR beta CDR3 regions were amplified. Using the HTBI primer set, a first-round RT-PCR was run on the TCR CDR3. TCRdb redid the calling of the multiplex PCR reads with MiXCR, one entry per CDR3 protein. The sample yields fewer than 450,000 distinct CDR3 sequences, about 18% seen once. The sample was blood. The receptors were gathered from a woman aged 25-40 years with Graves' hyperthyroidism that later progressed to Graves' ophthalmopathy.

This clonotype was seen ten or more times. The CDR3 DNA reads TGTGCCAGCAGCTTAGAACCTGCAGGGACCCTCAGGCGGGGCTACACCTTC. Translating gives CASSLEPAGTLRRGYTF. The chain uses TRBV11-2 and TRBJ1-2, with TRBD1 as a possible D gene (5 bases). The CDR3 contains 17 residues. V was clipped by 0 bases and J by 8 bases, with 22 bases between them. Germline lookup yields CDR1 SGHAT and CDR2 FQNNGV.

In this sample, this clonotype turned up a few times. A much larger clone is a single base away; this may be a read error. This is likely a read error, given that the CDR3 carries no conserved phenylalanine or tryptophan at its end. The CDR3 DNA is TGTGCCAGCAGCTCACTGACAGGGGCCGACCAAGAGACCCAGTACTCC. Residues: CASSSLTGADQETQYS. This chain connects TRBV7-2 to TRBJ2-5; 8 bases align to TRBD1. The J segment lost 0 bases and the V segment lost 4 bases, leaving 7 bases of the junction unmatched. The CDR3 extends over 16 amino acids. Per the germline V gene, CDR1 is SGHTA and CDR2 is FQGNSA.

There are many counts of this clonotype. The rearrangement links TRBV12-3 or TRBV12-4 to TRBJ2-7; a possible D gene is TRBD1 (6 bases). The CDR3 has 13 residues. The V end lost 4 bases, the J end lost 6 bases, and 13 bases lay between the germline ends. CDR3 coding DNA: TGTGCCAGCAGTTCAGCAGGGGTCGCCGAGCAGTACTTC. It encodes CASSSAGVAEQYF.

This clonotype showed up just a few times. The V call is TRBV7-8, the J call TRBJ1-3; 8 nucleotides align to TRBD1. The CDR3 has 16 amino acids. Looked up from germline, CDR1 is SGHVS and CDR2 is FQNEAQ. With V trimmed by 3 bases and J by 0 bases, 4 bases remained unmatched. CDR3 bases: TGTGCCAGCAGCTTTGCAGGGGGCCACTCTGGAAACACCATATATTTT. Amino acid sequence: CASSFAGGHSGNTIYF.

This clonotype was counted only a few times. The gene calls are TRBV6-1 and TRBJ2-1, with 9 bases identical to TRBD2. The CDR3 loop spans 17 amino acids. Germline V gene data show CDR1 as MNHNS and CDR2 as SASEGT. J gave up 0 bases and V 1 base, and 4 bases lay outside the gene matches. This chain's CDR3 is CASSEVGSGSSYNEQFF. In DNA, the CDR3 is TGTGCCAGCAGTGAAGTGGGTAGCGGGAGCTCCTACAATGAGCAGTTCTTC.

CDR3 protein: CASTIAGSVSYNEQFF. Written as DNA, the CDR3 is TGTGCCAGCACTATAGCGGGGTCAGTTTCCTACAATGAGCAGTTCTTC. The chain joins TRBV13 to TRBJ2-1; 8 bases agree with TRBD2. Germline V gives CDR1 PRHDT, CDR2 FYEKMQ (reference sequence). The CDR3 is 16 amino acids. After removal of 7 bases from V and 1 base from J, the junction contained 9 bases not matched to a gene.

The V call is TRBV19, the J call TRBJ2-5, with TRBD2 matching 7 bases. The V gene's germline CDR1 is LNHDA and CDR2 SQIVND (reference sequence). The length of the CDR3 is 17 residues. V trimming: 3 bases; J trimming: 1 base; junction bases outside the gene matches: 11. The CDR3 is CASSIGQVWGGQETQYF. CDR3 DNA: TGTGCCAGTAGTATTGGGCAAGTCTGGGGGGGCCAAGAGACCCAGTACTTC.

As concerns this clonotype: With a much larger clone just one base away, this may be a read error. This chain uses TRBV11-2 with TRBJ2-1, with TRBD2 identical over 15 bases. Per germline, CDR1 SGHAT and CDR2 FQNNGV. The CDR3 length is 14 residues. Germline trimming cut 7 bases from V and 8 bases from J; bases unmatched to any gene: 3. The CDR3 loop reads CASTGLAGGYEQFF. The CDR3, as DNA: TGTGCCAGCACGGGACTAGCGGGAGGATATGAGCAGTTCTTC. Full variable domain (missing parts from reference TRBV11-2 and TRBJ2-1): EAGVAQSPRYKIIEKRQSVAFWCNPISGHATLYWYQQILGQGPKLLIQFQNNGVVDDSQLPKDRFSAERLKGVDSTLKIQPAKLEDSAVYLCASTGLAGGYEQFFGPGTRLTVL.

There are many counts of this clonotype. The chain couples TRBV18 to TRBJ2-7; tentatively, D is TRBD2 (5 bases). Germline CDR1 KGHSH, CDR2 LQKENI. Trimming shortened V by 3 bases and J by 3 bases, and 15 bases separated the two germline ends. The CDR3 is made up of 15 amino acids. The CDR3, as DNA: TGTGCCAGCTCACCCGATCTGACTAACAGCTACGAGCAGTACTTC. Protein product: CASSPDLTNSYEQYF.

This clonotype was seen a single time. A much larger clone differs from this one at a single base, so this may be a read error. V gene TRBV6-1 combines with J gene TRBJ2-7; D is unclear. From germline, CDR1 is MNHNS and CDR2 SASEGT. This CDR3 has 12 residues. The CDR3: CVSRRTAYEQYF. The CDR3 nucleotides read TGTGTCAGCAGACGGACGGCCTACGAGCAGTACTTC.

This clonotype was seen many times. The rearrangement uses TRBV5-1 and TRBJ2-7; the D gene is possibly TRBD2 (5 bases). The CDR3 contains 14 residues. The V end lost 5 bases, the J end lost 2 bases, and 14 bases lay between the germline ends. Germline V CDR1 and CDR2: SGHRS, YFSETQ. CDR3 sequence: CASSVAYGTYEQYF. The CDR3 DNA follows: TGCGCCAGCAGTGTGGCGTACGGGACCTACGAGCAGTACTTC.

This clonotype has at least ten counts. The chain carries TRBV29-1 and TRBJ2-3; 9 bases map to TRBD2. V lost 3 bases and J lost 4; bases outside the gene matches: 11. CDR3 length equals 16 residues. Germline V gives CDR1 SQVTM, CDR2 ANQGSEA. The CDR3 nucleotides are TGCAGCGTTGACGTTTACCCGACTAGCGGCGCAGATACGCAGTATTTT. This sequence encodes CSVDVYPTSGADTQYF.